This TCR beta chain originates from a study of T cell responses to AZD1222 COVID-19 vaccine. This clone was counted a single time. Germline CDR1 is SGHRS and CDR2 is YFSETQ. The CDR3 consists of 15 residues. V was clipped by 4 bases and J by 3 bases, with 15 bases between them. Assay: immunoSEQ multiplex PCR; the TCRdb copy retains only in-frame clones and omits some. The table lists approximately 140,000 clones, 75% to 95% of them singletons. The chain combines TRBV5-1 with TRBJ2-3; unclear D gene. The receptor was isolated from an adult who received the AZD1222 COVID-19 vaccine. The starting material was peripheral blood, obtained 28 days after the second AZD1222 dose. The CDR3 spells CASSPSTGSTDTQYF. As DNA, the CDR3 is TGCGCCAGCAGCCCCTCAACTGGGTCGACAGATACGCAGTATTTT.